The 7 T cell receptor beta chains in this list originate from one sample, sequenced in a study of shared clonotypes between healthy human individuals. Profiling relied on immunoSEQ multiplex PCR, and the TCRdb table lists in-frame clones only, not all of them. Of some 2.3 million clones in the sample, over 90% were seen once. Sequencing used naive CD4+ T cells from PBMCs. Specified subset: CD45RA+ positively selected. These TCRs come from a man aged 18-30 years in good health. Some clones in this sample may be carry-over from other donors' samples.

J is TRBJ2-3 and V is TRBV11-2; the D is unclear. Germline V gene lookup returns CDR1 SGHAT and CDR2 FQNNGV. The CDR3 extends over 13 amino acids. The V and J ends lost 1 base and 5 bases respectively, with 7 bases between them. CDR3 amino acids: CASSLGGRDTQYF. In DNA form, the CDR3 reads TGTGCCAGCAGCTTAGGAGGACGAGATACGCAGTATTTT.

The V call is TRBV5-1, the J call TRBJ2-5; 9 bases match TRBD2. With 4 bases clipped from V and 4 bases from J, the junction kept 8 bases outside the gene matches. This CDR3 is built from 15 residues. CDR1 and CDR2 from the germline V gene are SGHRS and YFSETQ. This CDR3 reads CASSPGGGRAETQYF. DNA of the CDR3: TGCGCCAGCAGCCCCGGGGGCGGGAGGGCAGAGACCCAGTACTTC.

In regard to this clone: Additional DNA sequences in this sample encode the identical CDR3. The rearrangement joins TRBV28 to TRBJ2-7, with D tentatively TRBD2 (6 bases). Germline V gene data show CDR1 as MDHEN and CDR2 as SYDVKM. The CDR3 loop spans 12 amino acids. The V gene lost 6 bases and the J gene lost 1 base, with 7 bases spanning the gap. In DNA, the CDR3 is TGTGCCAGCAGCGGGAGTTCCTACGAGCAGTACTTC. This translates into CASSGSSYEQYF.

The V call is TRBV7-2, the J call TRBJ2-4; TRBD2 agrees at 11 bases. The J segment lost 0 bases and the V segment lost 8 bases, leaving 9 bases of the junction unmatched. This CDR3 is built from 17 residues. Germline CDR1 and CDR2: SGHTA and FQGNSA. CDR3 DNA sequence: TGTGCCAGCGCCCTTATAGCGGGAGGGGGAGCCAAAAACATTCAGTACTTC. This gives the protein CASALIAGGGAKNIQYF. The full variable domain, rest sourced from reference TRBV7-2 and TRBJ2-4, is GAGVSQSPSNKVTEKGKDVELRCDPISGHTALYWYRQSLGQGLEFLIYFQGNSAPDKSGLPSDRFSAERTGGSVSTLTIQRTQQEDSAVYLCASALIAGGGAKNIQYFGAGTRLSVL.

The V call is TRBV19, the J call TRBJ1-3; unclear D gene. Germline values: CDR1 LNHDA, CDR2 SQIVND (reference sequence). Trimming removed 1 base at V and 2 bases at J, with 12 bases between. This CDR3 is 16 amino acids long. CDR3 nucleotides: TGTGCCAGTAGTATAGTGGGGAGGGCCGCTGGAAACACCATATATTTT. Amino acid sequence: CASSIVGRAAGNTIYF.

The V call is TRBV7-8, the J call TRBJ1-1; D may be TRBD1 (6 bases). CDR1 and CDR2 (germline): SGHVS, FQNEAQ. Trimming left V 2 bases short and J 10 bases short, with 20 bases between. This CDR3 has 15 amino acids. For the CDR3, the DNA is TGTGCCAGCAGCTTACTCACGGGGCAGGGGAATTTAGCTTTCTTT. Translated: CASSLLTGQGNLAFF.

CDR3 DNA: TGCACCAGCAGCCAAGCTCAAATAGCGGGAGCAATACGGGGCGAGCAGTACTTC. Its protein product is CTSSQAQIAGAIRGEQYF. The chain uses TRBV1 and TRBJ2-7; the DNA was not used to check the table's D call, TRBD2. TRBV1 is assigned pseudogene status. The length of the CDR3 is 18 residues.